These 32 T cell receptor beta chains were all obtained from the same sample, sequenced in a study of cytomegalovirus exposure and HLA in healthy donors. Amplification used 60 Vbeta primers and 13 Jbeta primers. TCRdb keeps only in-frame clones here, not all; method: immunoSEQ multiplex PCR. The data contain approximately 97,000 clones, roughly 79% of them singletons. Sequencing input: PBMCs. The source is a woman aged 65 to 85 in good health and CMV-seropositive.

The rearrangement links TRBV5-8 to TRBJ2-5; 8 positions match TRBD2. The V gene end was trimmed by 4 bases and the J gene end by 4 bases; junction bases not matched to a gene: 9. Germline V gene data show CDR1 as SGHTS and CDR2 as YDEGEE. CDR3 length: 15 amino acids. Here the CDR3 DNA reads TGTGCCAGCAGCCCCTCGTGGCTAGCGGGAGAGACCCAGTACTTC. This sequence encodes CASSPSWLAGETQYF.

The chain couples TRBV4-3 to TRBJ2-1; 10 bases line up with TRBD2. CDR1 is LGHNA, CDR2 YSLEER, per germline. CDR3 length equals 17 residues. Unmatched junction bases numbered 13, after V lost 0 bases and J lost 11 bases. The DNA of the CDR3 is TGCGCCAGCAGCCAAGATTGGGCTAGCGGGAGCCATAGGCAGCAGTTCTTC. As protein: CASSQDWASGSHRQQFF.

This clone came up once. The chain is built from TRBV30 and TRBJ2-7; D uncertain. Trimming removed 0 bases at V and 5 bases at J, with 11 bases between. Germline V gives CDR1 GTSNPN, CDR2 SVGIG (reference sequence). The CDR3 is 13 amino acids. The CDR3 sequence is CAWSVSLDDEQYF. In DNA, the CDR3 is TGTGCCTGGAGTGTGTCGCTAGATGACGAGCAGTACTTC.

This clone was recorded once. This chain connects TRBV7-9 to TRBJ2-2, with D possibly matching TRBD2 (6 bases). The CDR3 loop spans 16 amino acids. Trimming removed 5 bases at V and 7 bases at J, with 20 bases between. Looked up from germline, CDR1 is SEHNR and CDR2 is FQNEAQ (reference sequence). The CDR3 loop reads CASSPTGLPLGGELFF. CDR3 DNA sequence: TGTGCCAGCAGCCCTACGGGACTCCCTCTGGGCGGGGAGCTGTTTTTT. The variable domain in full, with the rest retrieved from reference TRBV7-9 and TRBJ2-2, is DTGVSQNPRHKITKRGQNVTFRCDPISEHNRLYWYRQTLGQGPEFLTYFQNEAQLEKSRLLSDRFSAERPKGSFSTLEIQRTEQGDSAMYLCASSPTGLPLGGELFFGEGSRLTVL.

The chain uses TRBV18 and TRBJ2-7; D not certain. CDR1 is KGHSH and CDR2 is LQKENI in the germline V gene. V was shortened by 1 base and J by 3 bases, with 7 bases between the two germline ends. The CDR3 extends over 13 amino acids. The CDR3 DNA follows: TGTGCCAGCTCACCACGGCCGAACTACGAGCAGTACTTC. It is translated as CASSPRPNYEQYF. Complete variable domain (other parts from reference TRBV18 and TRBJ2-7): NAGVMQNPRHLVRRRGQEARLRCSPMKGHSHVYWYRQLPEEGLKFMVYLQKENIIDESGMPKERFSAEFPKEGPSILRIQQVVRGDSAAYFCASSPRPNYEQYFGPGTRLTVT.

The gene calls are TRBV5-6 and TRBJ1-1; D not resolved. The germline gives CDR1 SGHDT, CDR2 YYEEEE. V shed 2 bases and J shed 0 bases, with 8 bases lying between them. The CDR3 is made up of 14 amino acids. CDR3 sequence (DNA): TGTGCCAGCAGCTTTAGTACCCTGAACACTGAAGCTTTCTTT. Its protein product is CASSFSTLNTEAFF.

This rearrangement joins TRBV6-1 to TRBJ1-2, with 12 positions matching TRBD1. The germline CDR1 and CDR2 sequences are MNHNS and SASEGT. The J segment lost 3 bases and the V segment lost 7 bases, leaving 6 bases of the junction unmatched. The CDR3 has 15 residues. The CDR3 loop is CASTRDRGPYYGYTF. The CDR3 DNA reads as TGTGCCAGCACTCGGGACAGGGGGCCCTACTATGGCTACACCTTC.

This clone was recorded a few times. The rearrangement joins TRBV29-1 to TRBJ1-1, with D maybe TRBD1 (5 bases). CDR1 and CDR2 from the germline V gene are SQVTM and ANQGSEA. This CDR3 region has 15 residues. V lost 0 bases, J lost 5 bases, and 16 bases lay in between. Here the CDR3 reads CSVEDRGKLRTEAFF. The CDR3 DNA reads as TGCAGCGTTGAAGATAGGGGAAAACTCCGGACTGAAGCTTTCTTT.

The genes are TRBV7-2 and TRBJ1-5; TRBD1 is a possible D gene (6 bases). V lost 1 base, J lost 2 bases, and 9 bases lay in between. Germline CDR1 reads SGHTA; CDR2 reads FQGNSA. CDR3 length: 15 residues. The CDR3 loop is CASSLEAGGNQPQHF. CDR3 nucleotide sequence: TGTGCCAGCAGCTTAGAGGCAGGGGGCAATCAGCCCCAGCATTTT.

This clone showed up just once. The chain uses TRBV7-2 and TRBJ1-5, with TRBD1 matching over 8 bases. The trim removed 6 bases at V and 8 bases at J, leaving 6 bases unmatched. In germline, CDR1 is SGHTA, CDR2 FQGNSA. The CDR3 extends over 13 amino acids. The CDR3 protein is CASSGQGEEPQHF. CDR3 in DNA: TGTGCCAGCAGTGGACAGGGAGAAGAGCCCCAGCATTTT. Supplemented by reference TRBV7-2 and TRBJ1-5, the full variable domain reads GAGVSQSPSNKVTEKGKDVELRCDPISGHTALYWYRQSLGQGLEFLIYFQGNSAPDKSGLPSDRFSAERTGGSVSTLTIQRTQQEDSAVYLCASSGQGEEPQHFGDGTRLSIL.

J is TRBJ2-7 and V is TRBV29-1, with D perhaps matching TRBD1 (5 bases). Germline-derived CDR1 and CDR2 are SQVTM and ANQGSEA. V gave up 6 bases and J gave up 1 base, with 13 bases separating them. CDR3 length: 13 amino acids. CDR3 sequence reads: CSVVTTGSYEQYF. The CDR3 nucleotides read TGCAGCGTCGTAACAACAGGTTCCTACGAGCAGTACTTC.

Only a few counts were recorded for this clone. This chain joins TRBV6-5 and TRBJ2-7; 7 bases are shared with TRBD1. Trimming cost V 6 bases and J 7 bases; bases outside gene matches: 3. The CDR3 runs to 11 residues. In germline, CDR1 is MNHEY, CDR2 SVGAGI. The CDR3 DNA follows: TGTGCCAGCAGCCTCAGGGGGGAGCAGTACTTC. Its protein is CASSLRGEQYF.

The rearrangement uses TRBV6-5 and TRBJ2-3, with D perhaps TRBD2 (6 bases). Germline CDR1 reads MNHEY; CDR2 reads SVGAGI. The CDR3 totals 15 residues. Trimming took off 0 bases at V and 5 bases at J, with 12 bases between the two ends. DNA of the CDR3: TGTGCCAGCAGTTACTCGGCCCGGCGGGAAGATACGCAGTATTTT. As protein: CASSYSARREDTQYF.

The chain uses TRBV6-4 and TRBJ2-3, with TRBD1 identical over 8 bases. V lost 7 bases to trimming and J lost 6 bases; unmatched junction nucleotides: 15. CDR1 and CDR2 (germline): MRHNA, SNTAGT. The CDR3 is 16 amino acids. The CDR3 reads CASNALTGEPHDTQYF. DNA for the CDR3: TGTGCCAGCAATGCCCTGACAGGGGAACCTCACGATACGCAGTATTTT.

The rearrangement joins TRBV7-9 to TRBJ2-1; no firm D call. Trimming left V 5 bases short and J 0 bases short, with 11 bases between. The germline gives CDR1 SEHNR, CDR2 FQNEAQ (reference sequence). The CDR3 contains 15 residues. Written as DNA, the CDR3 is TGTGCCAGCAGCAAAACTTCCTCCTCCTACAATGAGCAGTTCTTC. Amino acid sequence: CASSKTSSSYNEQFF.

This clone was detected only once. DNA for the CDR3: TGTGCCAGCAGCTTGGGAGGACAGATGAACACTGAAGCTTTCTTT. Translating gives CASSLGGQMNTEAFF. The chain couples TRBV5-4 to TRBJ1-1; possible D gene TRBD1, 6 bases. V lost 0 bases and J lost 0, with 9 bases in between. Germline CDR1 is SGHNT and CDR2 is YYREEE (reference sequence). The CDR3 has 15 amino acids.

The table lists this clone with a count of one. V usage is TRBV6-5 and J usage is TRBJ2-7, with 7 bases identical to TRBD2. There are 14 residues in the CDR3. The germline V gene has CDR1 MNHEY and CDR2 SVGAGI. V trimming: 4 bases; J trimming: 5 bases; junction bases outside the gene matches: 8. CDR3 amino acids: CASSFEGGRHEQYF. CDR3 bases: TGTGCCAGCAGTTTCGAGGGCGGGAGACACGAGCAGTACTTC.

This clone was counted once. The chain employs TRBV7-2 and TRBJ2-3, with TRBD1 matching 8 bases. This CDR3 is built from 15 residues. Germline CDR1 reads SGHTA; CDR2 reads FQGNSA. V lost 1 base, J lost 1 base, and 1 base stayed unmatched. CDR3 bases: TGTGCCAGCAGCTTAGTGACAGGGGGCACAGATACGCAGTATTTT. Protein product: CASSLVTGGTDTQYF. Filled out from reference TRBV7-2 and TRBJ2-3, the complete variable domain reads GAGVSQSPSNKVTEKGKDVELRCDPISGHTALYWYRQSLGQGLEFLIYFQGNSAPDKSGLPSDRFSAERTGGSVSTLTIQRTQQEDSAVYLCASSLVTGGTDTQYFGPGTRLTVL.

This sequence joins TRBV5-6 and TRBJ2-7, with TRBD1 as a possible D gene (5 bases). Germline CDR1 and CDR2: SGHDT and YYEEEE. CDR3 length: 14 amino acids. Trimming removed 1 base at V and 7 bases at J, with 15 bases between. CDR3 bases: TGTGCCAGCAGCTTGCCAGGGTCTGGGATAGAGCAGTACTTC. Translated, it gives CASSLPGSGIEQYF. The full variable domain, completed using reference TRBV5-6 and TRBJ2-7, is DAGVTQSPTHLIKTRGQQVTLRCSPKSGHDTVSWYQQALGQGPQFIFQYYEEEERQRGNFPDRFSGHQFPNYSSELNVNALLLGDSALYLCASSLPGSGIEQYFGPGTRLTVT.

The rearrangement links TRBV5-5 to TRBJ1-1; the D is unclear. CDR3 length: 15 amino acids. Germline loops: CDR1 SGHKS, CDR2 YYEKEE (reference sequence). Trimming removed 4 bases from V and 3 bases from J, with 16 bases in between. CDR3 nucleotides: TGTGCCAGCAGCCTTCTTCCCGTCCCGGACACTGAAGCTTTCTTT. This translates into CASSLLPVPDTEAFF. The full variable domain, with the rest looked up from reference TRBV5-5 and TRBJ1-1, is DAGVTQSPTHLIKTRGQQVTLRCSPISGHKSVSWYQQVLGQGPQFIFQYYEKEERGRGNFPDRFSARQFPNYSSELNVNALLLGDSALYLCASSLLPVPDTEAFFGQGTRLTVV.

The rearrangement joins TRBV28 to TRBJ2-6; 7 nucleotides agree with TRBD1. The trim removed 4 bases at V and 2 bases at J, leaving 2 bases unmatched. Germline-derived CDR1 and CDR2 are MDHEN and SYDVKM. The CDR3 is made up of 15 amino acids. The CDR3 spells CASSSGTAGANVLTF. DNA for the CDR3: TGTGCCAGCAGTTCCGGGACAGCTGGGGCCAACGTCCTGACTTTC.

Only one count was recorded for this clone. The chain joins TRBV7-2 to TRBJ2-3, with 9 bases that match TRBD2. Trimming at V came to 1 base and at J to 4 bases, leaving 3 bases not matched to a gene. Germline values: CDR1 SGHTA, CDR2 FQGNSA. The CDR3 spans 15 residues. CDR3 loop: CASSLVAGGPDTQYF. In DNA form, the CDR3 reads TGTGCCAGCAGCTTAGTTGCGGGAGGGCCAGATACGCAGTATTTT.

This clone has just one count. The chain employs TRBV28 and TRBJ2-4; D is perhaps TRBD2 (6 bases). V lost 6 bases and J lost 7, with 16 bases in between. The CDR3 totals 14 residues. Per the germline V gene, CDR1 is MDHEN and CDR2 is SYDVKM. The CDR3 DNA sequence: TGTGCCAGCAGCCCCCCGCGGGCGGGGAACATTCAGTACTTC. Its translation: CASSPPRAGNIQYF.

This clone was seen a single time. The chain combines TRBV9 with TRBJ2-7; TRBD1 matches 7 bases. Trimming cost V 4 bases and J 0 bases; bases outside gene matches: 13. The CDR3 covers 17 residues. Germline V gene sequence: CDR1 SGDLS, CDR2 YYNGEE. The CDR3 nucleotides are TGTGCCAGCAGCCCATCGACAGGGATCTCCCCCTCCTACGAGCAGTACTTC. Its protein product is CASSPSTGISPSYEQYF. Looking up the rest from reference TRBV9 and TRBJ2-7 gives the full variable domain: DSGVTQTPKHLITATGQRVTLRCSPRSGDLSVYWYQQSLDQGLQFLIQYYNGEERAKGNILERFSAQQFPDLHSELNLSSLELGDSALYFCASSPSTGISPSYEQYFGPGTRLTVT.

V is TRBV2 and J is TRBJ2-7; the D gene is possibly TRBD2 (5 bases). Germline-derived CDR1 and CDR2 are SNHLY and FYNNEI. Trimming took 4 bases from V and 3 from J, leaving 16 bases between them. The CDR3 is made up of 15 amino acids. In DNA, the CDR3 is TGTGCCAGCAGTGGATTTAGGAGCGGCGGCTACGAGCAGTACTTC. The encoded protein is CASSGFRSGGYEQYF.

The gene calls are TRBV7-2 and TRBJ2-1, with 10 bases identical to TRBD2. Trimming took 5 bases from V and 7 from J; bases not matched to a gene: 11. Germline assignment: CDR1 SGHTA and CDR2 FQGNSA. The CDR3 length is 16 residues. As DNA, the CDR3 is TGTGCCAGCAGCCCTCGCCTTGGGACTAGCGCAAATGAGCAGTTCTTC. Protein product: CASSPRLGTSANEQFF.

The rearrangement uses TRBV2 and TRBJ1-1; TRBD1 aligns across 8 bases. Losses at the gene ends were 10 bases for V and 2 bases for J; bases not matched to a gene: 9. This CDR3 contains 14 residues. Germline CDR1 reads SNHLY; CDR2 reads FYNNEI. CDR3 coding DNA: TGTGCCACAGGACAGGGTGGTTTTAACACTGAAGCTTTCTTT. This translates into CATGQGGFNTEAFF. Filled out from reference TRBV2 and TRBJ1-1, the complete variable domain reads EPEVTQTPSHQVTQMGQEVILRCVPISNHLYFYWYRQILGQKVEFLVSFYNNEISEKSEIFDDQFSVERPDGSNFTLKIRSTKLEDSAMYFCATGQGGFNTEAFFGQGTRLTVV.

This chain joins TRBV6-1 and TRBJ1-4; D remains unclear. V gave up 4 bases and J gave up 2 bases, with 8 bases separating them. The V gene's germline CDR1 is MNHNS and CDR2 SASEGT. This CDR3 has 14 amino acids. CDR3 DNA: TGTGCCAGCAGTGTCGGACTGACTAATGAAAAACTGTTTTTT. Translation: CASSVGLTNEKLFF.

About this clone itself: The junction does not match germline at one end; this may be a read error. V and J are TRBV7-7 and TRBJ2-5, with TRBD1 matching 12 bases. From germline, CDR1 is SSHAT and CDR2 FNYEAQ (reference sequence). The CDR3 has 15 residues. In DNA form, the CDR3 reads TGTGCTAGCAGCTCGACCCCGGGACAGGGGGCGACCCAGTACTTC. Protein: CASSSTPGQGATQYF.

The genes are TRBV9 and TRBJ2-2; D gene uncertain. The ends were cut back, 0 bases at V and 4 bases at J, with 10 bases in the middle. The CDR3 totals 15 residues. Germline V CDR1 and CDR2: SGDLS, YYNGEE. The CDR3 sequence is CASSVGLQSTGELFF. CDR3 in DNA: TGTGCCAGCAGCGTAGGACTCCAGTCCACCGGGGAGCTGTTTTTT.

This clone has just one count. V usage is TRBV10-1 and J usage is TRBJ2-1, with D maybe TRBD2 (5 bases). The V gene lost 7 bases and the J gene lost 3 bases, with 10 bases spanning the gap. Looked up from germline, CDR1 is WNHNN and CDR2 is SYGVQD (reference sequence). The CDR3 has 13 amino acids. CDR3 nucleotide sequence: TGCGCCAGCATGGAGCGGCACTACAATGAGCAGTTCTTC. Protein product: CASMERHYNEQFF.

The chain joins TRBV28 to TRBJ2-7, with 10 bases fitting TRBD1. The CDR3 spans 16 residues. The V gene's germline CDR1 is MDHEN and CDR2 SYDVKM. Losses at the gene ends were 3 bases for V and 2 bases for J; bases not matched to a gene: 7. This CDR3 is CASSLSGTGVTYEQYF. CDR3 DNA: TGTGCCAGCAGTTTGTCTGGGACAGGGGTCACCTACGAGCAGTACTTC.